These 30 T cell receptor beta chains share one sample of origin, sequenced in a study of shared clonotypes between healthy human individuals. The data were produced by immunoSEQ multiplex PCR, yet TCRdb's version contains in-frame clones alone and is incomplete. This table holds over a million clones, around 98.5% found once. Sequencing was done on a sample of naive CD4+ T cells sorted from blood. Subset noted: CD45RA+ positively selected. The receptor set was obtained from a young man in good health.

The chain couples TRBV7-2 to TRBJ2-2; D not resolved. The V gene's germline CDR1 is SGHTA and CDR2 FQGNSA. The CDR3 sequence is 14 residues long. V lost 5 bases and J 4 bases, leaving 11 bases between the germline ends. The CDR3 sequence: CASSPRVRTGELFF. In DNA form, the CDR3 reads TGTGCCAGCAGCCCCCGGGTACGCACCGGGGAGCTGTTTTTT.

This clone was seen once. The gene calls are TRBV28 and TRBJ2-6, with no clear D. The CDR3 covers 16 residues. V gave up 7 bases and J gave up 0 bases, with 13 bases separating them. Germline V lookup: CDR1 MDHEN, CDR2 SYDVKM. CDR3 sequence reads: CASTPAPNSGANVLTF. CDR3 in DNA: TGTGCCAGCACCCCTGCCCCCAACTCTGGGGCCAACGTCCTGACTTTC.

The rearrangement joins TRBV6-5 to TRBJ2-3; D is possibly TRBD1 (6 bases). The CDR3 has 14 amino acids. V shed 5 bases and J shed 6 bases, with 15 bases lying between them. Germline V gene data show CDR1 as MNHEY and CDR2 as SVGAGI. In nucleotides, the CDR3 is TGTGCCAGCAGTCCTGACAGGCCCACGGATACGCAGTATTTT. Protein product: CASSPDRPTDTQYF.

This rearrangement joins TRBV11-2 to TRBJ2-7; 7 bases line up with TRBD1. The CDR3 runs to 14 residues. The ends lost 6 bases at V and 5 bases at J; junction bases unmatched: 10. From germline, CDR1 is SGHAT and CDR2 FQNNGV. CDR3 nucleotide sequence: TGTGCCAGCAGACCAAGACAGGGATCGCACGAGCAGTACTTC. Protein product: CASRPRQGSHEQYF.

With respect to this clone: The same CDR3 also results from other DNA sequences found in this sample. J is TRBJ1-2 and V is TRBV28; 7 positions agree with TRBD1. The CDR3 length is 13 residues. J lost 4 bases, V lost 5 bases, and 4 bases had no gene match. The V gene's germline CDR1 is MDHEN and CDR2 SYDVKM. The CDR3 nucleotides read TGTGCCAGCAGTATCAGACAGGGCTATGGCTACACCTTC. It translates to CASSIRQGYGYTF.

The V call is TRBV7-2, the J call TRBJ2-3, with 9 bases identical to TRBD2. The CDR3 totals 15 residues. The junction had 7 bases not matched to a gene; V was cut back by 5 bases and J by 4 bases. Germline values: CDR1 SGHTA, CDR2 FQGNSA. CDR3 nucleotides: TGTGCCAGCAGCCAGGTGGCGGGAGGGGCAGATACGCAGTATTTT. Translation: CASSQVAGGADTQYF.

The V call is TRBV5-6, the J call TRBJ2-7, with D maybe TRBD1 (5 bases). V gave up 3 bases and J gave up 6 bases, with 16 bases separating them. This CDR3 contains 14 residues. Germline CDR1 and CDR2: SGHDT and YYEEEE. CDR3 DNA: TGTGCCAGCAGCTCATCAGGGTTCACATCCGAGCAGTACTTC. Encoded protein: CASSSSGFTSEQYF.

The CDR3 loop reads CASSDSGFYNEQFF. The DNA of the CDR3 is TGTGCCAGCAGTGATTCGGGGTTCTACAATGAGCAGTTCTTC. The genes are TRBV6-1 and TRBJ2-1; maybe TRBD2 (5 bases). Germline V CDR1 and CDR2: MNHNS, SASEGT. V was trimmed by 3 bases and J by 3 bases, leaving 9 bases between them. This CDR3 region has 14 residues.

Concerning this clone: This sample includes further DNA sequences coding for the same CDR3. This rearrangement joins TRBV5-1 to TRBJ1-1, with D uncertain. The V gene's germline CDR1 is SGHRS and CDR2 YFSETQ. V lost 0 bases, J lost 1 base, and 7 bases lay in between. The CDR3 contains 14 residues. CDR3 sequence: CASSLVAGNTEAFF. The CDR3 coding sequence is TGCGCCAGCAGCTTGGTGGCAGGGAACACTGAAGCTTTCTTT.

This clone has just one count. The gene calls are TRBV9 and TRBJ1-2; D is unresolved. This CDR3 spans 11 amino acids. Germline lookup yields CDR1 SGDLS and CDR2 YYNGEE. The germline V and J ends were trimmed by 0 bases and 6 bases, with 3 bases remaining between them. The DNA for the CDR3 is TGTGCCAGCAGCGTAGGTGATGGCTACACCTTC. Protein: CASSVGDGYTF.

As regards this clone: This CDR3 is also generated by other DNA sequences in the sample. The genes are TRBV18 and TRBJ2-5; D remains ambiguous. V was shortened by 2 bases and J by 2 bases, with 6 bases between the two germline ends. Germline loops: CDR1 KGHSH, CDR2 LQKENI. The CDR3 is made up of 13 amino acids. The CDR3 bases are TGTGCCAGCTCACCAGCAGTACAAGAGACCCAGTACTTC. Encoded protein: CASSPAVQETQYF.

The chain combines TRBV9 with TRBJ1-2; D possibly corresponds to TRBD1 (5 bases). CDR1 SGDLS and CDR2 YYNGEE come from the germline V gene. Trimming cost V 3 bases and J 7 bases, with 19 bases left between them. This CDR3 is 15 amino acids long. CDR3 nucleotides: TGTGCCAGCAGCGCGAACAGGTTTTATTCCTCTGGCTACACCTTC. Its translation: CASSANRFYSSGYTF.

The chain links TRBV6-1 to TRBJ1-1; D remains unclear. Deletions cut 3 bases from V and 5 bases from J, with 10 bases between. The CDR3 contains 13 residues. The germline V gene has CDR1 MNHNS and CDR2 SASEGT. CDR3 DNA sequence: TGTGCCAGCAGTGACTGGGAGAGAACTGAAGCTTTCTTT. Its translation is CASSDWERTEAFF.

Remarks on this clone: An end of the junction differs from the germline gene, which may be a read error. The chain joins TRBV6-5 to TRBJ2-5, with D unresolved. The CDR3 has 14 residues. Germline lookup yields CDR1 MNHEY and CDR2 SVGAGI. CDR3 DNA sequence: TGTGCCAGCAGTTACGCCCCCGCAGCTCCGACAACTGACTTC. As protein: CASSYAPAAPTTDF.

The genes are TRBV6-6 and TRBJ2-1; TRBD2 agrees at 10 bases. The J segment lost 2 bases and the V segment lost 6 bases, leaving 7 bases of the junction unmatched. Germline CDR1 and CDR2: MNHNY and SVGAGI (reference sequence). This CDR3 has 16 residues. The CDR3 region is CASSRVGTSAYNEQFF. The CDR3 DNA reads TGTGCCAGCAGCCGAGTCGGGACTAGCGCCTACAATGAGCAGTTCTTC.

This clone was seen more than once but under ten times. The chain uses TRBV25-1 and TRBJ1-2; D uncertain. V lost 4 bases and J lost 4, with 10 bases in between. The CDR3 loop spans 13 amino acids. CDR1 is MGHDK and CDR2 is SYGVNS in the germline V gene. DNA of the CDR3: TGTGCCAGCAGTGCCGGTTACGGCTATGGCTACACCTTC. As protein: CASSAGYGYGYTF.

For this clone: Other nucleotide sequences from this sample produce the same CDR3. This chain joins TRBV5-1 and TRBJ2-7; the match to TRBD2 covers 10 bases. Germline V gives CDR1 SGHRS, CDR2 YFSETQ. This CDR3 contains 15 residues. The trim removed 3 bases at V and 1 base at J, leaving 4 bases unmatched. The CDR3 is CASSSRTSGSYEQYF. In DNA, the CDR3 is TGCGCCAGCAGCTCACGGACTAGCGGATCCTACGAGCAGTACTTC.

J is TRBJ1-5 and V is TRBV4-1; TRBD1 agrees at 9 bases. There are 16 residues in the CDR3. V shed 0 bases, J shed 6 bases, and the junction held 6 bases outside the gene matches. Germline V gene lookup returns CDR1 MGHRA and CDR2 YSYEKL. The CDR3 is CASSQDPGQGFQPQHF. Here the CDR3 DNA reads TGCGCCAGCAGCCAAGACCCGGGACAGGGCTTTCAGCCCCAGCATTTT.

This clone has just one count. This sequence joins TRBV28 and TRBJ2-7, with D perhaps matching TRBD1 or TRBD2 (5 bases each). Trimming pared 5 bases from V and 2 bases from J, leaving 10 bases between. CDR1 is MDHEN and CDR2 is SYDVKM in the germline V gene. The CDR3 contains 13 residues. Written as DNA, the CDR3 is TGTGCCAGCAGTGTAGGGACCCCCTACGAGCAGTACTTC. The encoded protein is CASSVGTPYEQYF.

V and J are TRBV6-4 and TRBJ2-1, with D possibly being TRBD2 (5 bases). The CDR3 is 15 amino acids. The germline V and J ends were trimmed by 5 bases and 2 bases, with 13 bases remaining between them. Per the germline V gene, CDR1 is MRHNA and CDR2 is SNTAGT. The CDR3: CASSPNGVTYNEQFF. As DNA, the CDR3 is TGTGCCAGCAGTCCGAACGGGGTTACCTACAATGAGCAGTTCTTC.

The CDR3 here is CASSLWGNPGDINEQFF. CDR3 sequence (DNA): TGTGCCAGCAGTTTATGGGGGAATCCCGGCGATATCAATGAGCAGTTCTTC. The chain is built from TRBV27 and TRBJ2-1; D could derive from TRBD1 or TRBD2 (5 bases each). With 1 base removed from V and 6 bases from J, the gap between germline ends came to 19 bases. This CDR3 spans 17 amino acids. The germline V gene encodes CDR1 MNHEY and CDR2 SMNVEV (reference sequence).

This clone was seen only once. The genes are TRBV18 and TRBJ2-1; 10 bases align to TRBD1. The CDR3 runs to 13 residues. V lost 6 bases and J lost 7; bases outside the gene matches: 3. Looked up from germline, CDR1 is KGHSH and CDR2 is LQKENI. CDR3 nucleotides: TGTGCCAGCTCCCGGGGACAGGGGAATGAGCAGTTCTTC. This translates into CASSRGQGNEQFF.

CDR3 region: CASSISSGRNYEQYF. The CDR3 region has the DNA TGTGCCAGCAGCATTTCCAGCGGGAGAAACTACGAGCAGTACTTC. The chain carries TRBV5-5 and TRBJ2-7; the match to TRBD2 covers 8 bases. This CDR3 region has 15 residues. Trimming cost V 4 bases and J 3 bases; bases outside gene matches: 9. CDR1 and CDR2 from the germline V gene are SGHKS and YYEKEE (reference sequence).

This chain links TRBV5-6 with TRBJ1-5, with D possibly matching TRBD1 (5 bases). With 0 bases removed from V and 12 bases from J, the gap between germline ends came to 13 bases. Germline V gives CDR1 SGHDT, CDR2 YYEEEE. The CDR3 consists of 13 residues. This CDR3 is CASSLGPGPLQHF. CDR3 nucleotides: TGTGCCAGCAGCTTGGGCCCAGGGCCCCTCCAGCATTTT.

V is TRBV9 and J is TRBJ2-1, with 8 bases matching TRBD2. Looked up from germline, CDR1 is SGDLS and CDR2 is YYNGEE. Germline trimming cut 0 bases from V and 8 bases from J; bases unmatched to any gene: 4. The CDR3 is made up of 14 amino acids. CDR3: CASSVEAGAYEQFF. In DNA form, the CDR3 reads TGTGCCAGCAGCGTAGAAGCGGGGGCCTATGAGCAGTTCTTC.

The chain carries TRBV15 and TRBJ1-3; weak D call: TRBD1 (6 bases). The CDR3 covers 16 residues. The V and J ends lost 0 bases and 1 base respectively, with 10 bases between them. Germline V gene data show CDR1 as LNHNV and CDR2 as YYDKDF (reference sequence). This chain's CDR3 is CATSRELQGSGNTIYF. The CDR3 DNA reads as TGTGCCACCAGCAGAGAACTACAGGGTTCTGGAAACACCATATATTTT. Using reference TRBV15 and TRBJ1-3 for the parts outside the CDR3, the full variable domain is DAMVIQNPRYQVTQFGKPVTLSCSQTLNHNVMYWYQQKSSQAPKLLFHYYDKDFNNEADTPDNFQSRRPNTSFCFLDIRSPGLGDTAMYLCATSRELQGSGNTIYFGEGSWLTVV.

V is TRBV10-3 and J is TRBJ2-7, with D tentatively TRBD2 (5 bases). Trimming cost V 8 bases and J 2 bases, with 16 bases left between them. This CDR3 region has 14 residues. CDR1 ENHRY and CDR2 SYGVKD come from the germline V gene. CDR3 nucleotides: TGTGCCATCGGTGGGGAGCGGCAAACCTACGAGCAGTACTTC. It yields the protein CAIGGERQTYEQYF.

CDR3 DNA: TGTGCCAGCAGCTTACTGGTGGATTGGGACAGGGGGCATGAGACCCAGTACTTC. It is translated as CASSLLVDWDRGHETQYF. V is TRBV11-2 and J is TRBJ2-5; 12 bases match TRBD1. CDR1 is SGHAT, CDR2 FQNNGV, per germline. V lost 2 bases, J lost 5 bases, and 12 bases stayed unmatched. The CDR3 contains 18 residues.

This CDR3 is CASSPKVGGKNIQYF. The CDR3 nucleotides are TGTGCCAGCAGCCCCAAGGTAGGGGGCAAAAACATTCAGTACTTC. The V call is TRBV5-4, the J call TRBJ2-4; D is perhaps TRBD1 (6 bases). V lost 4 bases and J 3 bases, leaving 14 bases between the germline ends. Per the germline V gene, CDR1 is SGHNT and CDR2 is YYREEE (reference sequence). The CDR3 totals 15 residues.

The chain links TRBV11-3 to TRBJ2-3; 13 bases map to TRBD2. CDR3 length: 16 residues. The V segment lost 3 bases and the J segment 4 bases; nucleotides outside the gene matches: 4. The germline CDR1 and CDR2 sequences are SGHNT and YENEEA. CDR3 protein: CASSFRTSGRSDTQYF. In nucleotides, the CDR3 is TGTGCCAGCAGCTTTCGGACTAGCGGGAGATCAGATACGCAGTATTTT.